A selection of T cell receptor beta chains follows, all from one sample in a study of regulatory T cells in long-lasting Graves disease. In TCRdb, the multiplex PCR reads were re-called with MiXCR into one record per CDR3 protein. The table has about 400,000 distinct CDR3 sequences, about 20% seen once. The starting material was peripheral blood mononuclear cells (PBMCs), obtained when the disease was refractory, from a patient treated with antithyroid drugs. The receptors stem from a female donor with Graves disease. The CDR3 runs from the conserved cysteine through the conserved F or W. The D gene is left open where the match is weak. Some rows have no size entry. The others give once, few or many, or a class for an expanded clone.

clone_size d_call j_call v_call cdr3_aa
. . TRBJ2-4 TRBV12-3/TRBV12-4 CASSHWGALAKNIQYF
. . TRBJ2-2 TRBV7-8 CASSLVLSGNTGELFF
once TRBD1 TRBJ2-2 TRBV5-1 CASSVGQTNTGELFF
many . TRBJ1-2 TRBV20-1 CSATLETGYGYTF
. . TRBJ1-3 TRBV18 CASSPPLGGNTIYF
. TRBD1 TRBJ2-7 TRBV9 CASSKTGQGNPYEQYF
few . TRBJ1-1 TRBV5-1 CASSSSGTGHTEAFF
. TRBD1 TRBJ1-1 TRBV25-1 CASSGTGVGTEAFF
. . TRBJ1-1 TRBV3-1 CASSPTMQTNTEAFF
once TRBD1 TRBJ1-2 TRBV14 CASSPLDRGPGYTF
many . TRBJ2-7 TRBV28 CASRGSAPLEQYF
many . TRBJ1-4 TRBV5-6 CASSSRSGEKLFF
many . TRBJ1-5 TRBV28 CASSLGLFLNQPQHF
many . TRBJ2-5 TRBV6-1 CASSEGQAQETQYF
. . TRBJ1-1 TRBV11-2 CASSLVQGLAEAFF
many TRBD1 TRBJ2-2 TRBV6-1 CASSEHGQATGELFF
. TRBD2 TRBJ2-2 TRBV11-2 CASSLGTSDTGELFF
many . TRBJ1-4 TRBV28 CASRSGQRNEKLFF
few . TRBJ1-3 TRBV11-2 CASSPHNSGNTIYF
few TRBD1 TRBJ1-5 TRBV19 CASSRDRVDQPQHF
. . TRBJ2-1 TRBV6-1 CASSDKRTLKFF
many . TRBJ2-7 TRBV20-1 CSARGYDSYEQYF
once . TRBJ2-7 TRBV7-6 CASSSLSGAYEQYF
few TRBD1 TRBJ1-5 TRBV12-3/TRBV12-4 CASSSLVWPGTGNQPQHF
few . TRBJ2-5 TRBV20-1 CSARPERERQETQYF
. TRBD1 TRBJ2-7 TRBV29-1 CSVDLGTGIYEQYF
. . TRBJ1-2 TRBV20-1 CSARDPPEINTYGYTF
once . TRBJ2-4 TRBV6-5 CASSSRFPANQYF
. . TRBJ1-1 TRBV3-1 CASSQEEPRAGAEAFF
few . TRBJ1-6 TRBV5-5 CASSLALNSPLHF
. . TRBJ2-7 TRBV20-1 CSASEAFYEQYF
many TRBD1 TRBJ1-1 TRBV12-3/TRBV12-4 CASTRIQGRGNTEAFF
many . TRBJ2-7 TRBV7-9 CASSSNSREQYF
few TRBD2 TRBJ2-1 TRBV20-1 CSVGSGTGDLEQFF
. . TRBJ2-7 TRBV19 CASSRQPSSSYEQYF
. TRBD2 TRBJ2-7 TRBV7-2 CASSPSGWDEQYF
. TRBD2 TRBJ2-7 TRBV15 CATSRDVAGQFYEQCF
many TRBD1 TRBJ2-7 TRBV12-3/TRBV12-4 CASSYLGTARDEQYF
. TRBD2 TRBJ2-7 TRBV10-3 CAIRLAGSYEQYF
few . TRBJ1-5 TRBV18 CASSPPGGPNQPQHF
many . TRBJ1-1 TRBV6-2/TRBV6-3 CASSYSDGFNTEAFF
few . TRBJ1-2 TRBV11-2 CASSLASGPYGYTF
. . TRBJ2-7 TRBV14 CASSQVGRGYEQYF
. . TRBJ2-2 TRBV4-2 CASSQLATDTGELFF
many TRBD2 TRBJ2-7 TRBV2 CASSVAGGSYEQYF
few . TRBJ2-1 TRBV6-2/TRBV6-3 CASSYFKSHLSNEQFF
. TRBD2 TRBJ2-4 TRBV14 CASSQEKGRVGAKNIQYF
. . TRBJ1-1 TRBV20-1 CSPLKNTEAFF
. . TRBJ1-1 TRBV29-1 CSAGTGMDTEAFF
many TRBD1 TRBJ2-5 TRBV28 CASSLTGTDFGTQYF
many . TRBJ2-2 TRBV5-1 CASSLSVGGRRNTGELFF
once TRBD2 TRBJ2-3 TRBV10-3 CAITSGHTDTQYF
few . TRBJ1-5 TRBV13 CASSTGSDQPQHF
few . TRBJ1-2 TRBV27 CASSLRSTDYGYTF
. . TRBJ1-1 TRBV12-3/TRBV12-4 CASSLKSPLNTEAFF
. . TRBJ2-3 TRBV28 CASSPPGPEGDTQYF
. TRBD1 TRBJ1-2 TRBV5-1 CASSSGPRGLFDGYTF